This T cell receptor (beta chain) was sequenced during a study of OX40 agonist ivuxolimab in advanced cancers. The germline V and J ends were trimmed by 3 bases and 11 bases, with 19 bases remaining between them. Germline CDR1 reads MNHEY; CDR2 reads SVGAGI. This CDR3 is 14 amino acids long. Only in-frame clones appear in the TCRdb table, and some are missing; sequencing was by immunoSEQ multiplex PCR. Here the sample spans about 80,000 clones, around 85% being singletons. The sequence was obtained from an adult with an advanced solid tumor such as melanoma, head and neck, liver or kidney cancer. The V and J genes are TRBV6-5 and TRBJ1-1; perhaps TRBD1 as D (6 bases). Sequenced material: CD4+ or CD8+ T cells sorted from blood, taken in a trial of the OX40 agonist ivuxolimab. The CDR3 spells CASSYSTGRVGAFF. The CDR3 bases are TGTGCCAGCAGTTATAGTACAGGGAGAGTTGGCGCTTTCTTT.